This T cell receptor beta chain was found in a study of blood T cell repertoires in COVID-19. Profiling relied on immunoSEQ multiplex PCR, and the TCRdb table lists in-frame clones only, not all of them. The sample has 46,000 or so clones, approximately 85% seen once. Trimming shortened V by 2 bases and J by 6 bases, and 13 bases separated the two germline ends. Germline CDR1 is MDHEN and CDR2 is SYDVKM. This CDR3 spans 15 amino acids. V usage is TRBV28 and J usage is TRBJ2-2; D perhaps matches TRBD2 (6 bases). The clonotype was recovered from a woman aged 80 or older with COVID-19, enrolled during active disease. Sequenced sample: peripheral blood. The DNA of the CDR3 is TGTGCCAGCAGTTTAAGGACTACCTCTTCCGGGGAGCTGTTTTTT. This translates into CASSLRTTSSGELFF.